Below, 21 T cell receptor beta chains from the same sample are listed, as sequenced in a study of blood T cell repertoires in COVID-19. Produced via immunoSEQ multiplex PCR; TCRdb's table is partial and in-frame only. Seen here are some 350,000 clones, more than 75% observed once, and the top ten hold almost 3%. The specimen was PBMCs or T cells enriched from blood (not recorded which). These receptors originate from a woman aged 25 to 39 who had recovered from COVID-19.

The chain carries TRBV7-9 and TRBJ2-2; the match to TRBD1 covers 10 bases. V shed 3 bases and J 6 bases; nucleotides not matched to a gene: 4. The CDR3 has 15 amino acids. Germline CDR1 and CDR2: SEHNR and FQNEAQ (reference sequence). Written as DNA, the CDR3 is TGTGCCAGCAGCTTGGGACAGGGGATACCCGGGGAGCTGTTTTTT. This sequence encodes CASSLGQGIPGELFF.

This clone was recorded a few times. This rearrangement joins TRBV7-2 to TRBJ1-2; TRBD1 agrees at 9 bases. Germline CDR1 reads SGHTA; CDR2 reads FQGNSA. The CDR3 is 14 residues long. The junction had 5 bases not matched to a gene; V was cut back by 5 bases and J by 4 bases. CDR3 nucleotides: TGTGCCAGCAGCACGGGACAGGGTCCCTATGGCTACACCTTC. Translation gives CASSTGQGPYGYTF.

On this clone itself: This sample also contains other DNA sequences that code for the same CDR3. For the CDR3, the DNA is TGTGCCTGGAGTACACAGGGGGATCAGCCCCAGCATTTT. Its protein is CAWSTQGDQPQHF. This chain uses TRBV30 with TRBJ1-5; TRBD1 matches at 8 bases. The length of the CDR3 is 13 residues. V was clipped by 2 bases and J by 5 bases; unmatched bases: 2. From germline, CDR1 is GTSNPN and CDR2 SVGIG (reference sequence). Full variable domain (rest looked up from reference TRBV30 and TRBJ1-5): SQTIHQWPATLVQPVGSPLSLECTVEGTSNPNLYWYRQAAGRGLQLLFYSVGIGQISSEVPQNLSASRPQDRQFILSSKKLLLSDSGFYLCAWSTQGDQPQHFGDGTRLSIL.

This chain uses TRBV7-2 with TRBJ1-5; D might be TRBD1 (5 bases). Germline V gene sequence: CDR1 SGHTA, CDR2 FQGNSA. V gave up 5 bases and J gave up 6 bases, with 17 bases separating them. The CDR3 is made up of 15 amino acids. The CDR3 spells CASSLGRGLGQPQHF. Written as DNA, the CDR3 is TGTGCCAGCAGCCTCGGGAGGGGACTAGGTCAGCCCCAGCATTTT. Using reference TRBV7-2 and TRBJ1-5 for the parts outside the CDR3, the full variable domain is GAGVSQSPSNKVTEKGKDVELRCDPISGHTALYWYRQSLGQGLEFLIYFQGNSAPDKSGLPSDRFSAERTGGSVSTLTIQRTQQEDSAVYLCASSLGRGLGQPQHFGDGTRLSIL.

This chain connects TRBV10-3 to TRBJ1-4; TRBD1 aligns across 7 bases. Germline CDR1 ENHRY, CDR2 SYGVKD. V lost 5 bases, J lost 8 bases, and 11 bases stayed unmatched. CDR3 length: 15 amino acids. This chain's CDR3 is CAISNDRARGEKLFF. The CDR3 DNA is TGTGCCATCAGTAATGACAGGGCCCGTGGCGAAAAACTGTTTTTT.

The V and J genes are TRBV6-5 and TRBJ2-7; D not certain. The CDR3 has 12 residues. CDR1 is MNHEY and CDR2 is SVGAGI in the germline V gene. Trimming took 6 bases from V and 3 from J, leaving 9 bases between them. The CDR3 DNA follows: TGTGCCAGCAGCGCTACCTTCTACGAGCAGTACTTC. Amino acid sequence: CASSATFYEQYF.

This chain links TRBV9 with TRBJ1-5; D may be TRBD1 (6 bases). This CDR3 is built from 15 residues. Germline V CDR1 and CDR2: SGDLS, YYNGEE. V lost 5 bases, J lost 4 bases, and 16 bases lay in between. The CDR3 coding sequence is TGTGCCAGCAGTACCTCCGGGACATCTAATCAGCCCCAGCATTTT. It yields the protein CASSTSGTSNQPQHF. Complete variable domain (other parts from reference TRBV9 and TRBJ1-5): DSGVTQTPKHLITATGQRVTLRCSPRSGDLSVYWYQQSLDQGLQFLIQYYNGEERAKGNILERFSAQQFPDLHSELNLSSLELGDSALYFCASSTSGTSNQPQHFGDGTRLSIL.

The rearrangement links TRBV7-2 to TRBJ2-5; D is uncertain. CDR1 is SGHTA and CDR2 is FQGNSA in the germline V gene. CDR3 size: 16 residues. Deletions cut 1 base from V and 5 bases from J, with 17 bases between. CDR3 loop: CASSLGVTSNGETQYF. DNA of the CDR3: TGTGCCAGCAGCTTAGGTGTCACTTCAAACGGGGAGACCCAGTACTTC.

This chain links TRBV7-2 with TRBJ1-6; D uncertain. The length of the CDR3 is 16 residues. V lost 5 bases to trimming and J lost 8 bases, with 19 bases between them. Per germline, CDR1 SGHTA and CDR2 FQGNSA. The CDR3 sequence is CASSVGGVMSYSPLHF. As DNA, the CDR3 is TGTGCCAGCAGCGTTGGCGGGGTTATGAGTTATTCACCCCTCCACTTT. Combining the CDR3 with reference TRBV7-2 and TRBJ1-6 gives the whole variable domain GAGVSQSPSNKVTEKGKDVELRCDPISGHTALYWYRQSLGQGLEFLIYFQGNSAPDKSGLPSDRFSAERTGGSVSTLTIQRTQQEDSAVYLCASSVGGVMSYSPLHFGNGTRLTVT.

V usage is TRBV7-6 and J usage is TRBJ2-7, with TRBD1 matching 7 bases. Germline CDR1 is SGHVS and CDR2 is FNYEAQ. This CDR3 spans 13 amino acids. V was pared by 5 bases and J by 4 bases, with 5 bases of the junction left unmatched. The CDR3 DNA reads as TGTGCCAGCAGCGAGGGGACAGCTTACGAGCAGTACTTC. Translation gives CASSEGTAYEQYF.

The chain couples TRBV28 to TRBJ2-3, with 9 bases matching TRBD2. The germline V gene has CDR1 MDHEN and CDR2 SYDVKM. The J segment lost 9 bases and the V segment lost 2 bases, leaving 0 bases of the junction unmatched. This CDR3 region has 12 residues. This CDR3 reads CASSLLAGTQYF. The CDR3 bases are TGTGCCAGCAGTTTACTAGCGGGAACGCAGTATTTT.

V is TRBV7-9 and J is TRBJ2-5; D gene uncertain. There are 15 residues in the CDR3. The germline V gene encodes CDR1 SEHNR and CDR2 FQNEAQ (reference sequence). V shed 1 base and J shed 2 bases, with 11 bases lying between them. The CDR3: CASSLGTAKQETQYF. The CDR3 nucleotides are TGTGCCAGCAGCTTAGGAACAGCCAAACAAGAGACCCAGTACTTC.

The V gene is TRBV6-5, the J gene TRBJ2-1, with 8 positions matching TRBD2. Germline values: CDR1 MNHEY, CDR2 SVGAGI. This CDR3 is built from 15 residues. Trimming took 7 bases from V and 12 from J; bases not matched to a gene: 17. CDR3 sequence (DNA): TGTGCCAGCACCCCTGGCCAGCGGGGGCCACCGGGGCAGTTCTTC. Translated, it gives CASTPGQRGPPGQFF.

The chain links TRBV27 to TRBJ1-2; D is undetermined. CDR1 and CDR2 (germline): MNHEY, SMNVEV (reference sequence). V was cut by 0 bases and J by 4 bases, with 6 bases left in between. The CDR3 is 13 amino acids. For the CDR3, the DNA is TGTGCCAGCAGTTTATCCCCATTCTATGGCTACACCTTC. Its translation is CASSLSPFYGYTF.

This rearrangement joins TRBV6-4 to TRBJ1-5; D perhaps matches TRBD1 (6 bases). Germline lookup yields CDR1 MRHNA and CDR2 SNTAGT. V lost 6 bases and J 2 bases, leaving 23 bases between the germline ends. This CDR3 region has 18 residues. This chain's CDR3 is CASSPFRGARDGNQPQHF. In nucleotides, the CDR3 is TGTGCCAGCAGCCCTTTCCGGGGGGCCAGGGACGGCAATCAGCCCCAGCATTTT.

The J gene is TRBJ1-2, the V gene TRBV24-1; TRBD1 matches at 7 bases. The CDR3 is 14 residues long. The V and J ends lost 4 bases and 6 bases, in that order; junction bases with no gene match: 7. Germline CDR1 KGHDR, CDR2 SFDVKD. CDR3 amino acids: CATSEPTGDHGYTF. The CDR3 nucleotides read TGTGCCACCAGTGAGCCTACAGGGGACCATGGCTACACCTTC.

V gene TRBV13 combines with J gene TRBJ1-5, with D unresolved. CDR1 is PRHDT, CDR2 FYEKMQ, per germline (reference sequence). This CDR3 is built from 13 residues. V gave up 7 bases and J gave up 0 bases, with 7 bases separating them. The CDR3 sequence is CASTRGSNQPQHF. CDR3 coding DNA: TGTGCCAGCACTCGCGGTAGCAATCAGCCCCAGCATTTT.

The CDR3: CASSLGRGLSEKLFF. The CDR3 DNA sequence: TGTGCCAGCAGCTTAGGCAGGGGGCTAAGTGAAAAACTGTTTTTT. V gene TRBV7-2 combines with J gene TRBJ1-4, with TRBD1 matching 8 bases. After removal of 1 base from V and 7 bases from J, the junction contained 5 bases not matched to a gene. CDR3 length: 15 amino acids. The V gene's germline CDR1 is SGHTA and CDR2 FQGNSA.

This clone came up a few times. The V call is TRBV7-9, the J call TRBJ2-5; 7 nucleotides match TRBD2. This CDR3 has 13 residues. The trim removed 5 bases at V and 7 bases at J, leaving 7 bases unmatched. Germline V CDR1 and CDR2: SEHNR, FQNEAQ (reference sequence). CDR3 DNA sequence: TGTGCCAGCAGCCCGAATACGGGGGGGACCCAGTACTTC. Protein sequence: CASSPNTGGTQYF.

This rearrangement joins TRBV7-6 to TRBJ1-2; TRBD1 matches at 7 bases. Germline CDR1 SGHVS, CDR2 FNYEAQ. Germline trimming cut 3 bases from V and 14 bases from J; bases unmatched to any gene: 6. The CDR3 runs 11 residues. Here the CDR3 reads CASSFWRGRTF. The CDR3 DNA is TGTGCCAGCAGCTTCTGGAGGGGGCGGACCTTC.

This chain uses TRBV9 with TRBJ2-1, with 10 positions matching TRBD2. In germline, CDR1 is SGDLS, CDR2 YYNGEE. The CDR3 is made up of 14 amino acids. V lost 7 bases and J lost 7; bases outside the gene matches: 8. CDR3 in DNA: TGTGCCAGCTCCCAAGCGGGGGGGTCGAATGAGCAGTTCTTC. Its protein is CASSQAGGSNEQFF.